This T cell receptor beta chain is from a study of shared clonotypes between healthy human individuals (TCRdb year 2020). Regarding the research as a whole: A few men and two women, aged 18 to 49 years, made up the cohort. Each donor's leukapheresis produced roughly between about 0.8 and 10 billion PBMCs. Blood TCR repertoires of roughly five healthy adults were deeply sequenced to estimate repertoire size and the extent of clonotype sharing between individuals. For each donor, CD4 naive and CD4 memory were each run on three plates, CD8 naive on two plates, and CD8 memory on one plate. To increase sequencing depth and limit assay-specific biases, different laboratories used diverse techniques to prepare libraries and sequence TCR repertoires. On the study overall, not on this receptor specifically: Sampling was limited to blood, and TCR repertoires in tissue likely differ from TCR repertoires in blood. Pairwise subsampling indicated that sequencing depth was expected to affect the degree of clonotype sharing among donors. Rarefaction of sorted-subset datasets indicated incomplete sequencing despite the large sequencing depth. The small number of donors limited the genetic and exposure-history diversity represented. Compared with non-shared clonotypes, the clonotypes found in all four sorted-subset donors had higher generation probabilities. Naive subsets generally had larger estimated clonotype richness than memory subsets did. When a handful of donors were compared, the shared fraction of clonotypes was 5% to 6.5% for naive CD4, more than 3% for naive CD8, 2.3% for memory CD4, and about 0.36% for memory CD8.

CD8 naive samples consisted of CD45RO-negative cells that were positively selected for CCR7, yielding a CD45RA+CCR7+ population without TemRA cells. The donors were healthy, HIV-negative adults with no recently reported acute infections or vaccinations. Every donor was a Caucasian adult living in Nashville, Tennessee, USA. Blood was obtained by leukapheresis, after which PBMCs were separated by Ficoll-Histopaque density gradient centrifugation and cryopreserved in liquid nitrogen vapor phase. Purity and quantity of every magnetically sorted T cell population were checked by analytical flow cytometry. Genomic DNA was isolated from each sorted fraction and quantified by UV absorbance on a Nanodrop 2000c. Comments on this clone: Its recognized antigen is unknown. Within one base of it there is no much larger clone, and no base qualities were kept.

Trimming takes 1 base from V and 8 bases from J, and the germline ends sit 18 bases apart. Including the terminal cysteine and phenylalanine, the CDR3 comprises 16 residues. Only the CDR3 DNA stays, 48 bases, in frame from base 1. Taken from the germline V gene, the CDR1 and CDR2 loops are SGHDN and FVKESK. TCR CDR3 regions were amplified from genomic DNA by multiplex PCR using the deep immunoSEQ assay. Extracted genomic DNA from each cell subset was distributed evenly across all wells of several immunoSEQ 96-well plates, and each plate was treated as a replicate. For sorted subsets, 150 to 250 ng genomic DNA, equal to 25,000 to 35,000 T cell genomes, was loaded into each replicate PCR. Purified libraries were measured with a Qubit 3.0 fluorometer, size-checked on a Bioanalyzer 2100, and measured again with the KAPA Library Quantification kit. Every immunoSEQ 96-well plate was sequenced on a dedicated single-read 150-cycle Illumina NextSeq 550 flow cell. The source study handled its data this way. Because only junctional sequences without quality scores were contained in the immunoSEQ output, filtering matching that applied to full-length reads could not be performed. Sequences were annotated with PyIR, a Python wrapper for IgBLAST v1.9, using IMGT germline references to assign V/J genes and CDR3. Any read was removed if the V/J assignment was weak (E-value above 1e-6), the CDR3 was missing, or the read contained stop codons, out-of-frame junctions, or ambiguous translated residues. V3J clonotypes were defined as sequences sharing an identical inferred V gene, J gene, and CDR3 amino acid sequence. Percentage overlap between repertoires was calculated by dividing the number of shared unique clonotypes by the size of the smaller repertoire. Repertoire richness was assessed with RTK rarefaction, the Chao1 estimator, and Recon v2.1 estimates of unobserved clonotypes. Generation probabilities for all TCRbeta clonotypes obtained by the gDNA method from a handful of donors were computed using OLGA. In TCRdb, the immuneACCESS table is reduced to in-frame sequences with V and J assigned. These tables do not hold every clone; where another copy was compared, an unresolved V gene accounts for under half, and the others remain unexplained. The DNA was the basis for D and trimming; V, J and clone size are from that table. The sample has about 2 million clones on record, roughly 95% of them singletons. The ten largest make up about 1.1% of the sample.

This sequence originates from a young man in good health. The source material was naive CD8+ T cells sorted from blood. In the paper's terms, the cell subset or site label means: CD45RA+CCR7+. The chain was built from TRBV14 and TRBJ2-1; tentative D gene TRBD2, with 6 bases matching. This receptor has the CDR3 CASSQGGDGPDDEQFF. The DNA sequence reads TGTGCCAGCAGCCAAGGCGGGGACGGGCCGGATGATGAGCAGTTCTTC.